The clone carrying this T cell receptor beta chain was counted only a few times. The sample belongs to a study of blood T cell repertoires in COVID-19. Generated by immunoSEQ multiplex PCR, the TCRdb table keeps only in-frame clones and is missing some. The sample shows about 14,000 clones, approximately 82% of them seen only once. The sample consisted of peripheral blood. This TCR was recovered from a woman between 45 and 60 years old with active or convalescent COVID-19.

The CDR3 DNA reads as TGTGCCAGCAGTTTACTTAATGAAAAACTGTTTTTT. Protein: CASSLLNEKLFF. The rearrangement links TRBV12-3 or TRBV12-4 to TRBJ1-4; D is ambiguous. There are 12 residues in the CDR3. V was pared by 2 bases and J by 4 bases, with 2 bases between.